The present T cell receptor (beta chain) was sequenced within a study of cytomegalovirus exposure and HLA in healthy donors. Study-wide results and caveats: Per a prior analysis, the majority of TCR beta V segments were productive roughly 87% or roughly 30% of the time. 150 or so TCR beta chains were listed as cytomegalovirus-associated.

The primer mix had 60 Vbeta and 13 Jbeta primers. In the source study's methods: A follow-up analysis tallied 86 million or so unique TCR beta chains, roughly 11 million shared. Measured with immunoSEQ multiplex PCR; TCRdb has only the in-frame clones, and not every one. V and J calls and clone size are copied from that table; D and trimming were computed from the DNA. This table holds around 100,000 clones, just under 75% found once. Germline V gives CDR1 SGHRS, CDR2 YFSETQ. With 4 bases clipped from V and 5 bases from J, the junction kept 11 bases outside the gene matches. There are 15 residues in the CDR3. As concerns this clone: Its antigen is as yet unknown.

The sequence was collected from a man aged 50 to 59 in good health and CMV-seropositive. The rearrangement links TRBV5-1 to TRBJ2-7; TRBD1 aligns across 8 bases. The specimen was PBMCs. CDR3 sequence (DNA): TGCGCCAGCAGCGGGAGCGGACAGGGCGCTAACGAGCAGTACTTC. Protein sequence: CASSGSGQGANEQYF.